This paragraph reports one T cell receptor (beta chain). This clone appeared many times. The clone's antigen remains unknown. The read finishes 3 residues shy of the CDR3 end, and the germline J gene is used to complete it. Most CVID patients and most healthy controls were of Caucasian heritage. From each donor, about 4.5 to 9 ml of heparinized peripheral whole blood was collected. Genomic DNA from adults with common variable immune deficiency (CVID) and from healthy adult controls was used for sequencing of TCRbeta CDR3 repertoires. The control group comprised 22 healthy adult volunteers, some 12 female and approximately ten male, aged about 23 to 70 years with a mean age of roughly 34. Diluted blood was density-centrifuged over Hypaque 1077 or Ficoll-Paque to isolate peripheral blood mononuclear cells. Genomic DNA was extracted from unsorted mononuclear cells by Qiagen column purification or by a centrifugation-based method.

The sample belongs to a study of T cell clonality in common variable immunodeficiency (dated by TCRdb to the mid-2010s). Study-wide findings and limitations: Reportedly, TCRbeta sequences from CVID had fewer deletions and N-nucleotide insertions, and highly modified clones with 13 or more V deletions were absent from CVID. Fewer TCRbeta clones were shared among CVID subjects than among healthy controls (p < 0.0001). Differences among patients in the CVID cohort limited the correlations between repertoire features and clinical complications. According to the authors, finding the cause of the higher clonality in CVID would require sequencing the repertoires of T cell subpopulations. Increased TCRbeta clonality was found in CVID subjects compared with healthy controls (t-test p = 0.018), with the increase being most characteristic of about a third of subjects. Although equal DNA input was used, an average of roughly 80,000 unique sequences per sample was obtained for controls, compared with around 30,000 for CVID samples.

For sequencing input, CVID and control samples contributed equivalent amounts of genomic DNA. For every sample, a 60 bp segment covering the rearranged TCRbeta CDR3 region was amplified and then sequenced. The immunoSEQ assay, a bias-corrected multiplex PCR combined with high-throughput sequencing, was used to amplify TCRbeta. In the paper's pipeline: Every unique nucleotide sequence was considered a clone and was annotated with V, D and J genes, copy number and frequency. Sequences were labeled productive if in frame, and non-productive if out of frame or containing stop codons. As previously described, clonality was computed from Shannon's entropy. Mean CDR3 Kyte-Doolittle hydropathy was derived from the predicted amino acid sequences of productive clones. Scaled V gene usage was hierarchically clustered using Manhattan distance and complete linkage with the R hclust function. To assess clone sharing by CDR3 amino acid sequence, 12 repertoires per group were resampled over 100 rounds. The repertoires were screened for 60 to 85 published EBV-specific TCRbeta sequences and a few hundred published CMV-specific TCRbeta sequences. A couple of CVID samples that yielded fewer than 10,000 sequences were excluded from the analysis, so 42 CVID repertoires were retained. Entries here come from immuneACCESS through TCRdb and include only in-frame sequences with V and J called. Some clones fail to appear in such tables; in the studies checked, an unresolved V gene covers under half of the shortfall, and the cause of the remainder is unknown. The V and J calls and clone size come from that table; D and trimming were worked out from the DNA. Across this sample, around 60,000 clones were tabulated and none appeared just once. 1.7% of the sample is held by the ten biggest clonotypes.

The CDR3 runs 13 amino acids, cysteine and phenylalanine included. The DNA has 30 bases, all within the CDR3, and is read from base 1. The junction shows trimming of 1 base on V and 7 bases on J, and the gene matches do not reach 6 bases of it. The germline V gene (reference sequence) supplies CDR1 GTSNPN and CDR2 SVGIG. Rearrangement joined TRBV30 to TRBJ1-2; 7 of the junction bases match TRBD1. The clonotype was recovered from a person between 18 and 70 years old in good health. The sequenced material came from peripheral blood mononuclear cells. The CDR3 region has the sequence CAWSGYRDSGYTF. The sequenced part of the CDR3 DNA is TGTGCCTGGAGTGGCTACCGGGACAGTGGC.